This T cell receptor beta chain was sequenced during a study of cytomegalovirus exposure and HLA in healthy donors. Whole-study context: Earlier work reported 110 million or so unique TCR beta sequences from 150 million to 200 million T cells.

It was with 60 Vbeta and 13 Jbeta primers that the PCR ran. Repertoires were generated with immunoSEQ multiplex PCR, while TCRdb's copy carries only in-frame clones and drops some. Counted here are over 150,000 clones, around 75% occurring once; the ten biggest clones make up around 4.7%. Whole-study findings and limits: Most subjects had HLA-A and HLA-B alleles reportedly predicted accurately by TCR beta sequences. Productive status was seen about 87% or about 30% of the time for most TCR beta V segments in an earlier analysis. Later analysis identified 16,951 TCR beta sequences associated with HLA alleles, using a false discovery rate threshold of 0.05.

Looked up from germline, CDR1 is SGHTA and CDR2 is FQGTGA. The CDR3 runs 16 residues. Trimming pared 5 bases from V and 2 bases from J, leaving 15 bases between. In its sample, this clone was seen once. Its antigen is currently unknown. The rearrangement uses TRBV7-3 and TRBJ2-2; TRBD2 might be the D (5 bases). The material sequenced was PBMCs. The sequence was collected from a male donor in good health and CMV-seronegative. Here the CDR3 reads CASSLTTGVNTGELFF. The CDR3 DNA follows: TGTGCCAGCAGCCTCACCACCGGGGTAAACACCGGGGAGCTGTTTTTT.